Below, 7 T cell receptor beta chains from the same sample are listed, as sequenced in a study of shared clonotypes between healthy human individuals. Assay used: immunoSEQ multiplex PCR; TCRdb lists only in-frame clones, some missing. The table records 550,000 to 750,000 clones, under 95% of them present only once. CD45RO-negative, CCR7-selected cells formed the naive CD8 fraction, which excluded terminally differentiated effector memory CD45RA+ cells. Source material: naive CD8+ T cells sorted from blood. These receptors were collected from a young man in good health.

The CDR3 sequence is CASSLFGGSEQFF. In DNA form, the CDR3 reads TGTGCCAGCAGCTTATTCGGGGGCTCTGAGCAGTTCTTC. The chain is built from TRBV7-3 and TRBJ2-1; tentatively, D is TRBD1 or TRBD2 (6 bases each). This CDR3 is 13 amino acids long. In germline, CDR1 is SGHTA, CDR2 FQGTGA. V was shortened by 2 bases and J by 9 bases, with 11 bases between the two germline ends.

This chain joins TRBV27 and TRBJ2-3; no reliable D call. Per germline, CDR1 MNHEY and CDR2 SMNVEV (reference sequence). The CDR3 spans 11 residues. Trimming left V 8 bases short and J 4 bases short, with 7 bases between. CDR3 sequence reads: CASGWADTQYF. In DNA form, the CDR3 reads TGTGCCAGCGGCTGGGCAGATACGCAGTATTTT.

The V call is TRBV11-2, the J call TRBJ1-4, with D hard to call. The CDR3 runs 14 residues. V dropped 1 base and J dropped 0 bases, with 3 bases sitting between them. Germline V gene lookup returns CDR1 SGHAT and CDR2 FQNNGV. The DNA of the CDR3 is TGTGCCAGCAGCTTAGCTGCAACTAATGAAAAACTGTTTTTT. This codes for CASSLAATNEKLFF.

The chain links TRBV28 to TRBJ2-7; 12 bases fit TRBD2. V was pared by 4 bases and J by 5 bases, with 9 bases of the junction left unmatched. CDR3 length: 16 residues. Germline-derived CDR1 and CDR2 are MDHEN and SYDVKM. The chain's CDR3 is CASSSTTSGSPNEQYF. The CDR3 DNA sequence: TGTGCCAGCAGTTCTACGACTAGCGGGAGCCCCAACGAGCAGTACTTC.

This clone is a singleton in its sample. The chain combines TRBV30 with TRBJ1-1; 8 bases agree with TRBD1. Germline CDR1 GTSNPN, CDR2 SVGIG (reference sequence). The CDR3 runs to 11 residues. Trimming cost V 5 bases and J 11 bases; bases outside gene matches: 7. The CDR3 reads CAWDDRGPAFF. The DNA for the CDR3 is TGTGCCTGGGACGACAGGGGCCCTGCTTTCTTT.

CDR3 sequence reads: CSARVPYGYTF. CDR3 DNA: TGCAGTGCTAGAGTCCCCTATGGCTACACCTTC. The gene calls are TRBV20-1 and TRBJ1-2; D remains unclear. The CDR3 consists of 11 residues. V gave up 1 base and J gave up 4 bases, with 4 bases separating them. Germline CDR1 and CDR2: DFQATT and SNEGSKA (reference sequence).

The chain employs TRBV30 and TRBJ2-7, with D possibly matching TRBD2 (5 bases). The CDR3 sequence is 13 residues long. With 2 bases removed from V and 3 bases from J, the gap between germline ends came to 11 bases. Germline V lookup: CDR1 GTSNPN, CDR2 SVGIG (reference sequence). The CDR3 nucleotides are TGTGCCTGGAGTATGGGGAGCCTCTACGAGCAGTACTTC. Amino acids: CAWSMGSLYEQYF.